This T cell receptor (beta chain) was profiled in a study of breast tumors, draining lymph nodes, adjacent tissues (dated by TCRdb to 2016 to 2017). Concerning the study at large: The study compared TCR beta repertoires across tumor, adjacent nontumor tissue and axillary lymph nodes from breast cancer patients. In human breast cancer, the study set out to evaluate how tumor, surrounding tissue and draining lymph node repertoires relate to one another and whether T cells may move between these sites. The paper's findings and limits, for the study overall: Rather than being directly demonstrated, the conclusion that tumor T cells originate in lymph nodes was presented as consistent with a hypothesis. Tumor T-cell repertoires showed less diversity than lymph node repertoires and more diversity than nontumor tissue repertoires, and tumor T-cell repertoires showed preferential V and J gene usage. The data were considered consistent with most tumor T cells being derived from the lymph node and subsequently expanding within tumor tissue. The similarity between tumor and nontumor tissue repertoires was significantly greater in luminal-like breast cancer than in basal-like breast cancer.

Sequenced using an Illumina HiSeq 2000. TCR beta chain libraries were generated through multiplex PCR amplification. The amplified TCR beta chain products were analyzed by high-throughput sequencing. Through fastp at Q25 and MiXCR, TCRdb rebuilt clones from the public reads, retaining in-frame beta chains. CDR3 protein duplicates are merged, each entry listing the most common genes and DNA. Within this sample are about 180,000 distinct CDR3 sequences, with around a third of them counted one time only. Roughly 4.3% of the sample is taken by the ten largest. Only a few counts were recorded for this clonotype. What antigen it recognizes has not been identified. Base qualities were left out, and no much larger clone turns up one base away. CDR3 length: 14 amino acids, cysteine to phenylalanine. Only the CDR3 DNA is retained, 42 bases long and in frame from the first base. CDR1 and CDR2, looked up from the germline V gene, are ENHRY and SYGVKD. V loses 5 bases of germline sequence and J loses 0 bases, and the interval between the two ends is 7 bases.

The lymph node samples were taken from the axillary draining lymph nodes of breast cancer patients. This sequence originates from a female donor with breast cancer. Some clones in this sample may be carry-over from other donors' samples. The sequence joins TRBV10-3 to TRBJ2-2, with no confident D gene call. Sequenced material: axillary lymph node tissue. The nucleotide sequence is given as TGTGCCATCAGTAATCCTGCGAACACCGGGGAGCTGTTTTTT. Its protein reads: CAISNPANTGELFF.